This T cell receptor beta chain was observed in a study of vaccination effects on CD4 cells after COVID-19. On the study more broadly: A couple of convalescent patients provided samples 16 days and one week prevaccination.

Expansion with viral peptide pools was applied to antigen-specific CD4+ T cells by the ViraFEST assay prior to sequencing. Culturing for around eleven days preceded CD4+ T cell isolation. This person caught SARS-CoV-2 sometime from March to December 2020, and PCR testing confirmed the infection. The CDR3 runs 15 residues. The germline V gene encodes CDR1 SGHTA and CDR2 FQGNSA. Trimming took off 1 base at V and 4 bases at J, with 11 bases between the two ends. This clone came up once. The target antigen is unknown. Assay used: immunoSEQ multiplex PCR; TCRdb lists only in-frame clones, some missing. Of around 37,000 clones in the sample, about two thirds were seen once.

The material was CD4+ T cells from PBMCs cultured with a peptide pool, obtained before COVID-19 vaccination. The source of this sequence is a human donor who had a prior SARS-CoV-2 infection. This sequence joins TRBV7-2 and TRBJ2-4; no clear D. The CDR3 is CASSLGWVGKNIQYF. The CDR3 bases are TGTGCCAGCAGCTTAGGGTGGGTAGGGAAAAACATTCAGTACTTC.